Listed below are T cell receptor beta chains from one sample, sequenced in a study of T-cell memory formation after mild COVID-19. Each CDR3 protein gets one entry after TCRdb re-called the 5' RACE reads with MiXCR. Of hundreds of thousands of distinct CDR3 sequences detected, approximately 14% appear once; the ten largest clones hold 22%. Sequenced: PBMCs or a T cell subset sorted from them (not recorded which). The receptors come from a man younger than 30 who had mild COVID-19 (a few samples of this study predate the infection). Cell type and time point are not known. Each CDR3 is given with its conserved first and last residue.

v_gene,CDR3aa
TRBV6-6,CASRGGGNNEQFF
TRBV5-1,CASSYIYPANYGYTF
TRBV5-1,CASSLLGQLSTGELFF
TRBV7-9,CASSLLIGNTEAFF
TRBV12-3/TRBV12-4,CASSPGGYEQFF
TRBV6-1,CASSEFGSGNTIYF
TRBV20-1,CSARDQGERGYTF
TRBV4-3,CASSQDDAIGREAFF
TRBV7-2,CASTGWTEAFF
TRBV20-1,CSARSLPQGTDTQYF
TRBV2,CASSSRGFGNTIYF
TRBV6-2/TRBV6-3,CASSYETSGNEKLFF
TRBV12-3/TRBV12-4,CASSPDWYTQYF